This passage covers 19 T cell receptor beta chains from one sample sequenced in a study of blood T cells in healthy people across ages. Next came a second PCR, run for about 7 to 12 cycles, which used a sample-barcoded 5' primer along with a J-beta primer mix. Using its own MiXCR run on the 5' RACE reads, TCRdb lists one record per CDR3 protein. This table has approximately 1,000,000 distinct CDR3 sequences, roughly 45% appearing once. Material: blood. The receptors originated from a woman aged 55-70 years in good health.

This clonotype occurred once. This chain links TRBV12-3 or TRBV12-4 with TRBJ2-2; D may be TRBD1 (6 bases). The germline V and J ends were trimmed by 10 bases and 3 bases, with 15 bases remaining between them. CDR3 length: 14 residues. CDR3 amino acids: CATSQGSDTGELFF. The CDR3 region has the DNA TGTGCCACCTCACAGGGTTCGGACACCGGGGAGCTGTTTTTT.

V is TRBV9 and J is TRBJ2-7; no firm D call. The CDR3 is 13 residues long. Germline assignment: CDR1 SGDLS and CDR2 YYNGEE. Trimming pared 0 bases from V and 7 bases from J, leaving 11 bases between. Here the CDR3 reads CASSVGPYNEQYF. The CDR3 DNA follows: TGTGCCAGCAGCGTAGGGCCTTACAATGAGCAGTACTTC.

The V and J genes are TRBV5-6 and TRBJ1-1; D might be TRBD1 (5 bases). The CDR3 runs to 14 residues. Looked up from germline, CDR1 is SGHDT and CDR2 is YYEEEE. Between the trimmed V and J ends, which lost 1 base and 1 base, there was a span of 8 bases. The DNA for the CDR3 is TGTGCCAGCAGCTTGCTCAGGGCGAACACTGAAGCTTTCTTT. It yields the protein CASSLLRANTEAFF.

This clonotype is a singleton in its sample. This rearrangement joins TRBV20-1 to TRBJ2-1; D is unresolved. V shed 3 bases and J shed 7 bases, with 13 bases lying between them. Germline V gene lookup returns CDR1 DFQATT and CDR2 SNEGSKA (reference sequence). The CDR3 is 13 residues long. Here the CDR3 DNA reads TGCAGTGCTAGTGTCCTGGTTTTAAATGAGCAGTTCTTC. Encoded protein: CSASVLVLNEQFF.

This rearrangement joins TRBV20-1 to TRBJ2-5, with D unclear. The J call is in doubt because the DNA end fits TRBJ2-7 better. The CDR3 loop spans 13 amino acids. CDR1 is DFQATT and CDR2 is SNEGSKA in the germline V gene (reference sequence). The CDR3 reads CSATIGSSHEQYF. The DNA of the CDR3 is TGCAGTGCAACGATAGGGTCGAGCCACGAGCAGTACTTC.

CDR3 coding DNA: TGCAGTGCCAAGGGGGGACTACATGGAAACTACGAGCAGTACTTC. Its translation is CSAKGGLHGNYEQYF. This chain connects TRBV20-1 to TRBJ2-7; a weak D match, TRBD2 (7 bases). Germline lookup yields CDR1 DFQATT and CDR2 SNEGSKA (reference sequence). V dropped 6 bases and J dropped 3 bases, with 21 bases sitting between them. This CDR3 is 15 amino acids long.

This chain links TRBV12-3 or TRBV12-4 with TRBJ1-3; D might be TRBD1 (5 bases). The CDR3 length is 16 residues. V was cut by 7 bases and J by 0 bases, with 16 bases left in between. Written as DNA, the CDR3 is TGTGCCAGCACCTCCCCAGGGCTCACCTCTGGAAACACCATATATTTT. Translating gives CASTSPGLTSGNTIYF.

This clonotype was recorded at least ten times. The chain employs TRBV28 and TRBJ2-7; 9 bases fit TRBD1. This CDR3 spans 15 amino acids. Germline loops: CDR1 MDHEN, CDR2 SYDVKM. The J segment lost 2 bases and the V segment lost 5 bases, leaving 7 bases of the junction unmatched. In DNA, the CDR3 is TGTGCCAGCAGTCCACAGGGACAGGGCACCTACGAGCAGTACTTC. As protein: CASSPQGQGTYEQYF.

The chain uses TRBV29-1 and TRBJ2-7, with TRBD1 matching over 8 bases. V was pared by 1 base and J by 4 bases, with 3 bases of the junction left unmatched. CDR1 is SQVTM, CDR2 ANQGSEA, per germline. This CDR3 spans 13 amino acids. The CDR3, as DNA: TGCAGCGTTGAAGCCCAGGGGGCGTACGAGCAGTACTTC. Translation: CSVEAQGAYEQYF.

This clonotype was found many times. The chain uses TRBV12-3 or TRBV12-4 and TRBJ2-5; TRBD1 might be the D (6 bases). Trimming cost V 5 bases and J 2 bases, with 15 bases left between them. This CDR3 comprises 15 residues. Here the CDR3 reads CASSNYRDDQETQYF. The CDR3 nucleotides read TGTGCCAGCAGTAACTACAGGGACGATCAAGAGACCCAGTACTTC.

This clonotype was recorded a few times. Germline is not matched at one junction end, which may reflect a read error. This sequence joins TRBV12-3 or TRBV12-4 and TRBJ2-3; 9 bases fit TRBD1. The CDR3 runs 15 residues. CDR3 sequence reads: CASSLAGTGRYTQYF. CDR3 DNA sequence: TGTGCCAGCAGTCTAGCCGGGACAGGGCGTTATACGCAGTATTTT.

With regard to this clonotype: Since a much larger clone is just one base distant, this may be a read error. This rearrangement joins TRBV7-9 to TRBJ2-1; 10 bases are shared with TRBD1. Looked up from germline, CDR1 is SEHNR and CDR2 is FQNEAQ (reference sequence). V lost 4 bases, J lost 10 bases, and 10 bases stayed unmatched. The CDR3 extends over 15 amino acids. CDR3 in amino acids: CASSSWDRGVHEQFF. The DNA of the CDR3 is TGTGCCAGCAGCTCCTGGGACAGGGGAGTCCACGAGCAGTTCTTC.

This clonotype was detected only a few times. The chain carries TRBV6-2 or TRBV6-3 and TRBJ2-5; TRBD2 agrees at 8 bases. V dropped 2 bases and J dropped 3; count of bases not matched to a gene: 14. Germline-derived CDR1 and CDR2 are MNHEY and SVGEGT. The CDR3 consists of 18 residues. Here the CDR3 DNA reads TGTGCCAGCAGTTACGGCGTGTTGCGAACTAGCGGAAAAGAGACCCAGTACTTC. This sequence encodes CASSYGVLRTSGKETQYF.

This sequence joins TRBV3-1 and TRBJ2-7; 8 bases align to TRBD2. Germline lookup yields CDR1 LGHDT and CDR2 YNNKEL (reference sequence). This CDR3 comprises 18 residues. The ends lost 2 bases at V and 3 bases at J; junction bases unmatched: 15. CDR3 in amino acids: CASSQPGLVGLSRYEQYF. The DNA for the CDR3 is TGTGCCAGCAGCCAACCGGGACTAGTGGGATTAAGTCGCTACGAGCAGTACTTC.

The DNA for the CDR3 is TGTGCCAGCAGCCCTACAGGGGTACCTGAAGCTTTCTTT. It encodes CASSPTGVPEAFF. The chain joins TRBV7-9 to TRBJ1-1, with TRBD1 identical over 7 bases. The ends lost 5 bases at V and 6 bases at J; junction bases unmatched: 6. Germline V gene sequence: CDR1 SEHNR, CDR2 FQNEAQ (reference sequence). The CDR3 spans 13 residues.

The chain combines TRBV6-5 with TRBJ2-5, with unresolved D. Per germline, CDR1 MNHEY and CDR2 SVGAGI. V gave up 2 bases and J gave up 4 bases, with 14 bases separating them. The CDR3 covers 15 residues. CDR3: CASSYRALVGETQYF. CDR3 bases: TGTGCCAGCAGTTACAGGGCCTTGGTGGGAGAGACCCAGTACTTC.

The chain links TRBV9 to TRBJ2-7; D may match TRBD1 or TRBD2 (5 bases each). The J call may be mistaken, given a closer DNA end match to TRBJ2-5. Germline V CDR1 and CDR2: SGDLS, YYNGEE. There are 15 residues in the CDR3. The CDR3 nucleotides read TGTGCCAGCAGCGTAGTTGGGGCTGGGGAGGAGACCCAGTACTTC. This encodes CASSVVGAGEETQYF.

This sequence joins TRBV7-6 and TRBJ1-4; D is perhaps TRBD1 (6 bases). V was clipped by 1 base and J by 4 bases, with 10 bases between them. Germline lookup yields CDR1 SGHVS and CDR2 FNYEAQ. The CDR3 has 15 residues. CDR3 coding DNA: TGTGCCAGCAGCTTAGATGGAGGGGGTAATGAAAAACTGTTTTTT. Its translation is CASSLDGGGNEKLFF. Looking up the rest from reference TRBV7-6 and TRBJ1-4 gives the full variable domain: GAGVSQSPRYKVTKRGQDVALRCDPISGHVSLYWYRQALGQGPEFLTYFNYEAQQDKSGLPNDRFSAERPEGSISTLTIQRTEQRDSAMYRCASSLDGGGNEKLFFGSGTQLSVL.

This chain links TRBV28 with TRBJ1-6, with TRBD1 identical over 7 bases. Per the germline V gene, CDR1 is MDHEN and CDR2 is SYDVKM. The CDR3 extends over 15 amino acids. V was clipped by 1 base and J by 9 bases; unmatched bases: 6. DNA for the CDR3: TGTGCCAGCAGTTTATCGGGGCAGGGGGGTTCACCCCTCCACTTT. Translating it yields CASSLSGQGGSPLHF.